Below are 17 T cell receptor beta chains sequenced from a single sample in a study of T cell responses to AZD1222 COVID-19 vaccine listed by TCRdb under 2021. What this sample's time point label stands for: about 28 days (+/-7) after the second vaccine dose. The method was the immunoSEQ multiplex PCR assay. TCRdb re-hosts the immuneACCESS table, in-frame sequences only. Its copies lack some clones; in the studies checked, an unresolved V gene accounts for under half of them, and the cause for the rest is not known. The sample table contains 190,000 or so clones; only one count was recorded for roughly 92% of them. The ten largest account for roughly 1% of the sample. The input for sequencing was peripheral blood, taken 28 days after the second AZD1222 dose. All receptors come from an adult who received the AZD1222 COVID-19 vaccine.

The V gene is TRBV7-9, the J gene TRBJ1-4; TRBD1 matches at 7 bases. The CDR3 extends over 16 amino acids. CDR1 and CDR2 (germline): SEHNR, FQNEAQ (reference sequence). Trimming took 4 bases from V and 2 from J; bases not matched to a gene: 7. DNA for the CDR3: TGTGCCAGCAGCTCCAACTCAGGGGGGACTAATGAAAAACTGTTTTTT. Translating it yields CASSSNSGGTNEKLFF.

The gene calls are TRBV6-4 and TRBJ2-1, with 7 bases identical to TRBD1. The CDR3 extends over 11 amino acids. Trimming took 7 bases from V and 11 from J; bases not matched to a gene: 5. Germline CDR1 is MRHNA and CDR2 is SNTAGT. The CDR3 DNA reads TGTGCCAGCATTAACAGGGGCCAGCAGTTCTTC. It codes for CASINRGQQFF.

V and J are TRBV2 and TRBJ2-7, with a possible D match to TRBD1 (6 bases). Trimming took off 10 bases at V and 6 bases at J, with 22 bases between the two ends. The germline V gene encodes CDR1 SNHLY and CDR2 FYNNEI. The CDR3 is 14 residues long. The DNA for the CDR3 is TGTGCCACAACACAGGGTTCATCTAGTCGCGAGCAGTACTTC. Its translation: CATTQGSSSREQYF.

The CDR3 here is CASSRAGGTYEQYF. Written as DNA, the CDR3 is TGTGCCAGCAGCCGGGCAGGGGGGACCTACGAGCAGTACTTC. The chain uses TRBV3-1 (or the pseudogene TRBV3-2) and TRBJ2-7; the D gene is possibly TRBD1 (7 bases). Germline V gene lookup returns CDR1 LGHDT and CDR2 YNNKEL (reference sequence). V was cut by 4 bases and J by 2 bases, with 12 bases left in between. CDR3 length equals 14 residues.

The CDR3 reads CASRSGGAQNEKLFF. As DNA, the CDR3 is TGTGCCAGCAGGTCTGGAGGGGCGCAAAATGAAAAACTGTTTTTT. The rearrangement joins TRBV28 to TRBJ1-4, with D possibly being TRBD1 (5 bases). Germline values: CDR1 MDHEN, CDR2 SYDVKM. The CDR3 runs 15 residues. Trimming stripped 6 bases from V and 5 bases from J, with 16 bases between.

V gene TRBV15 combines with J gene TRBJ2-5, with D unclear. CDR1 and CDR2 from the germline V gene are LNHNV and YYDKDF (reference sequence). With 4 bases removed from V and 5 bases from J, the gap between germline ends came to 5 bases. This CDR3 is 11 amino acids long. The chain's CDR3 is CATSNRETQYF. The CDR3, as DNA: TGTGCCACCAGCAACCGGGAGACCCAGTACTTC. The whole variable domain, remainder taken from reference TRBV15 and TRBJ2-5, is DAMVIQNPRYQVTQFGKPVTLSCSQTLNHNVMYWYQQKSSQAPKLLFHYYDKDFNNEADTPDNFQSRRPNTSFCFLDIRSPGLGDTAMYLCATSNRETQYFGPGTRLLVL.

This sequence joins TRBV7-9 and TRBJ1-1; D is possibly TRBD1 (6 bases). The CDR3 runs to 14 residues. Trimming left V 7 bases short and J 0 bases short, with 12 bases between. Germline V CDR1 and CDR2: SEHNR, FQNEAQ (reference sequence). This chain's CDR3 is CASTVQGLNTEAFF. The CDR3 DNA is TGTGCCAGCACTGTACAGGGCTTGAACACTGAAGCTTTCTTT.

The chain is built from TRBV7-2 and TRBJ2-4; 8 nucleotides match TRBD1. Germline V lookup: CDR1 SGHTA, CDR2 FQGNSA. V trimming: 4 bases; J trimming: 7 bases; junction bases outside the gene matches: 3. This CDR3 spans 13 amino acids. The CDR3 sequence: CASSSRQGNIQYF. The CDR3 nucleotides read TGTGCCAGCAGCTCTAGACAGGGGAACATTCAGTACTTC.

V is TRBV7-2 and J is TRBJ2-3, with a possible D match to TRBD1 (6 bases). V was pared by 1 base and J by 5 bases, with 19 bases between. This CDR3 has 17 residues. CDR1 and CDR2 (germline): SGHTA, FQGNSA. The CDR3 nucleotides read TGTGCCAGCAGCTTAGTCCACGGGACACGGACGGGAGATACGCAGTATTTT. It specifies CASSLVHGTRTGDTQYF.

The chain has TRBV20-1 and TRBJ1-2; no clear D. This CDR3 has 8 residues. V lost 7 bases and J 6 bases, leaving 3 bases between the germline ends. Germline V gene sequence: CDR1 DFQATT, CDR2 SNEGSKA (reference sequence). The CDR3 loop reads CSVDGYTF. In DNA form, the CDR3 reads TGCAGTGTGGATGGCTACACCTTC.

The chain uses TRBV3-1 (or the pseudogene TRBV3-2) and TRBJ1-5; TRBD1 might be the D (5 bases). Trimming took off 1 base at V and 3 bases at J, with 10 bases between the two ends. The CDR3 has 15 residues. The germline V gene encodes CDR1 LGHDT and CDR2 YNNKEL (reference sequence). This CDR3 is CASSQAGAPNQPQHF. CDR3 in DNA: TGTGCCAGCAGCCAAGCCGGGGCCCCCAATCAGCCCCAGCATTTT.

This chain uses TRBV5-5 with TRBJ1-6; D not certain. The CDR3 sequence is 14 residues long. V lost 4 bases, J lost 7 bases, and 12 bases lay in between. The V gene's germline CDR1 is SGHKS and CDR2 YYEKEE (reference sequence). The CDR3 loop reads CASSMQAFNSPLHF. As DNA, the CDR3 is TGTGCCAGCAGCATGCAGGCGTTCAATTCACCCCTCCACTTT.

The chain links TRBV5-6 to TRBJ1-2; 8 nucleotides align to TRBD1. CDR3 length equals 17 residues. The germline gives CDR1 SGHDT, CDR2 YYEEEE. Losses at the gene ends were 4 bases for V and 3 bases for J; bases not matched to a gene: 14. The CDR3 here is CASSPDRGLAMYYGYTF. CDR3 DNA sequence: TGTGCCAGCAGCCCCGACAGGGGCCTCGCGATGTACTATGGCTACACCTTC.

CDR3 loop: CATDRGSYNEQFF. Here the CDR3 DNA reads TGTGCCACGGACAGGGGCTCCTACAATGAGCAGTTCTTC. The rearrangement joins TRBV10-3 to TRBJ2-1; TRBD1 agrees at 9 bases. The trim removed 10 bases at V and 0 bases at J, leaving 1 base unmatched. The CDR3 extends over 13 amino acids. Germline CDR1 and CDR2: ENHRY and SYGVKD.

The CDR3 sequence: CASSVAGDRETGELFF. The CDR3 DNA sequence: TGTGCCAGCAGCGTAGCTGGAGACAGGGAAACCGGGGAGCTGTTTTTT. V is TRBV9 and J is TRBJ2-2; the match to TRBD1 covers 7 bases. V was pared by 0 bases and J by 5 bases, with 7 bases of the junction left unmatched. Per the germline V gene, CDR1 is SGDLS and CDR2 is YYNGEE. The CDR3 consists of 16 residues.

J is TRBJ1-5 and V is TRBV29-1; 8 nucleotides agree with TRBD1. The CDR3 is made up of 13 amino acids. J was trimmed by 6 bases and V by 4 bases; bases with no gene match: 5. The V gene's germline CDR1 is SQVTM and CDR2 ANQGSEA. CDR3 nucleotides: TGCAGCGTTGCCCAGGGGGCGGGTCAGCCCCAGCATTTT. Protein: CSVAQGAGQPQHF.

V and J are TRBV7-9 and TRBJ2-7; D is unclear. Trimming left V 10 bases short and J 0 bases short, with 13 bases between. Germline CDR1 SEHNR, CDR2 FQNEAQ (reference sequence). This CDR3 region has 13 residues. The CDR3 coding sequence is TGTGCCACCCTGGGCGGCCTCTCCTACGAGCAGTACTTC. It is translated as CATLGGLSYEQYF.